The 9 T cell receptor beta chains below all came from one sample that was sequenced in a study of shared clonotypes between healthy human individuals. Terminally differentiated effector memory CD45RA+ cells were left out of the naive CD8 fraction, which was CD45RO-negative and positively selected for CCR7. Produced via immunoSEQ multiplex PCR; TCRdb's table is partial and in-frame only. Among some 2,000,000 clones listed, approximately 94% were seen once. Specimen: naive CD8+ T cells sorted from blood. These receptors all stem from a man between 18 and 29 years old in good health.

The rearrangement links TRBV6-1 to TRBJ2-5; TRBD2 agrees at 8 bases. The CDR3 has 14 amino acids. The germline CDR1 and CDR2 sequences are MNHNS and SASEGT. The V gene end was trimmed by 7 bases and the J gene end by 4 bases; junction bases not matched to a gene: 8. The DNA of the CDR3 is TGTGCCAGCACCCCGGGGGGGTCCGGAGAGACCCAGTACTTC. Translation: CASTPGGSGETQYF.

The V and J genes are TRBV7-6 and TRBJ1-1, with D possibly matching TRBD1 (6 bases). The germline CDR1 and CDR2 sequences are SGHVS and FNYEAQ. The CDR3 has 15 residues. V lost 0 bases and J 1 base, leaving 9 bases between the germline ends. DNA for the CDR3: TGTGCCAGCAGCTTAGCGAGGGGGGCGAACACTGAAGCTTTCTTT. Its protein is CASSLARGANTEAFF.

The V call is TRBV5-4, the J call TRBJ2-7; TRBD1 might be the D (6 bases). CDR1 and CDR2 from the germline V gene are SGHNT and YYREEE (reference sequence). V gave up 4 bases and J gave up 0 bases, with 14 bases separating them. The CDR3 extends over 15 amino acids. The CDR3 is CASSPIQGHSYEQYF. DNA of the CDR3: TGTGCCAGCAGCCCGATTCAGGGGCACTCCTACGAGCAGTACTTC.

J is TRBJ2-7 and V is TRBV27, with 8 bases identical to TRBD1. V gave up 4 bases and J gave up 7 bases; unmatched junction bases: 3. The CDR3 is made up of 12 amino acids. CDR1 and CDR2 (germline): MNHEY, SMNVEV (reference sequence). CDR3 sequence (DNA): TGTGCCAGCAGTTCAGGGGGCGCGGAGCAGTACTTC. It specifies CASSSGGAEQYF.

This chain joins TRBV18 and TRBJ1-4; D might be TRBD1 (6 bases). From germline, CDR1 is KGHSH and CDR2 LQKENI. This CDR3 comprises 13 residues. V lost 6 bases, J lost 5 bases, and 10 bases lay in between. CDR3 nucleotides: TGTGCCAGCTCTCCCGACAGGAATGAAAAACTGTTTTTT. Amino acid sequence: CASSPDRNEKLFF.

The gene calls are TRBV4-3 and TRBJ2-1; a weak D match, TRBD2 (5 bases). V lost 0 bases to trimming and J lost 3 bases, with 18 bases between them. The V gene's germline CDR1 is LGHNA and CDR2 YSLEER. The CDR3 consists of 18 residues. The CDR3 loop reads CASSQDRELVPNYNEQFF. The CDR3, as DNA: TGCGCCAGCAGCCAAGATAGGGAACTAGTTCCCAACTACAATGAGCAGTTCTTC.

The sample holds one count of this clone. The CDR3 spells CASSQDPPRRGVDTEAFF. As DNA, the CDR3 is TGCGCCAGCAGCCAAGATCCCCCAAGGCGGGGGGTGGACACTGAAGCTTTCTTT. The chain couples TRBV4-1 to TRBJ1-1, with D perhaps matching TRBD1 (5 bases). The ends were cut back, 0 bases at V and 3 bases at J, with 20 bases in the middle. The CDR3 spans 18 residues. Germline loops: CDR1 MGHRA, CDR2 YSYEKL.

The chain uses TRBV7-2 and TRBJ2-1; 10 bases are shared with TRBD2. Losses at the gene ends were 0 bases for V and 8 bases for J; bases not matched to a gene: 7. From germline, CDR1 is SGHTA and CDR2 FQGNSA. The CDR3 loop spans 16 amino acids. This chain's CDR3 is CASSLALAGAPDEQFF. CDR3 bases: TGTGCCAGCAGCTTAGCCCTAGCGGGAGCCCCCGATGAGCAGTTCTTC.

The chain joins TRBV7-9 to TRBJ2-2; D remains unclear. From germline, CDR1 is SEHNR and CDR2 FQNEAQ (reference sequence). The V end lost 0 bases, the J end lost 3 bases, and 5 bases lay between the germline ends. This CDR3 contains 14 residues. CDR3 loop: CASSLARDTGELFF. CDR3 coding DNA: TGTGCCAGCAGCTTAGCCCGGGACACCGGGGAGCTGTTTTTT. Full variable domain (rest looked up from reference TRBV7-9 and TRBJ2-2): DTGVSQNPRHKITKRGQNVTFRCDPISEHNRLYWYRQTLGQGPEFLTYFQNEAQLEKSRLLSDRFSAERPKGSFSTLEIQRTEQGDSAMYLCASSLARDTGELFFGEGSRLTVL.